Following are 28 T cell receptor beta chains from one sample sequenced in a study of blood T cells in healthy people across ages. Through a sample-barcoded 5' primer and a J-beta primer mix, a second PCR was run for roughly 6 to 11 cycles. TCRdb called the 5' RACE reads again in MiXCR, with one record for every CDR3 protein. This table has more than 900,000 distinct CDR3 sequences, 25% to 35% appearing once. These data were also reused for a study on T cells of mothers and their children.

Sequencing was carried out using blood. These receptors were collected from a woman aged 40 to 50 in good health.

This clonotype was recorded many times. The CDR3 here is CSVVGRVEWPDSTSTDTQYF. As DNA, the CDR3 is TGCAGCGTTGTCGGCAGGGTAGAATGGCCCGACTCCACTAGCACAGATACGCAGTATTTT. The V call is TRBV29-1, the J call TRBJ2-3, with D possibly matching TRBD1 (5 bases). Germline lookup yields CDR1 SQVTM and CDR2 ANQGSEA. Trimming took off 4 bases at V and 0 bases at J, with 29 bases between the two ends. The CDR3 totals 20 residues.

This chain uses TRBV28 with TRBJ2-3; D remains ambiguous. The CDR3 spans 13 residues. Germline V gene data show CDR1 as MDHEN and CDR2 as SYDVKM. With 6 bases removed from V and 0 bases from J, the gap between germline ends came to 7 bases. CDR3 nucleotide sequence: TGTGCCAGCAGACACCCGAGCACAGATACGCAGTATTTT. Its protein product is CASRHPSTDTQYF.

This clonotype was seen more than once but under ten times. The chain joins TRBV5-1 to TRBJ2-5; D is possibly TRBD1 (6 bases). The tail of the sequence fits TRBJ2-7 better, so the J call may be wrong. The CDR3 spans 13 residues. Germline V lookup: CDR1 SGHRS, CDR2 YFSETQ. CDR3 protein: CASTGQGSGEQYF. In DNA, the CDR3 is TGCGCCAGCACGGGCCAGGGGTCTGGCGAGCAGTACTTC.

The table lists this clonotype with many counts. The chain is built from TRBV7-2 and TRBJ1-1; 8 bases agree with TRBD1. Trimming cost V 4 bases and J 11 bases; bases outside gene matches: 15. The CDR3 has 15 amino acids. CDR1 is SGHTA and CDR2 is FQGNSA in the germline V gene. The CDR3 coding sequence is TGTGCCAGCAGCTCCGCAGGGGGCACAGGGTTCGTTGCTTTCTTT. Translating gives CASSSAGGTGFVAFF.

This clonotype appeared a few times. The chain is built from TRBV18 and TRBJ1-4; TRBD1 matches at 9 bases. The CDR3 loop spans 16 amino acids. Looked up from germline, CDR1 is KGHSH and CDR2 is LQKENI. V gave up 2 bases and J gave up 8 bases; unmatched junction bases: 9. As DNA, the CDR3 is TGTGCCAGCTCACCAACGGGACAGGGAAGTAGAGAAAAACTGTTTTTT. Protein sequence: CASSPTGQGSREKLFF.

This clonotype appeared a few times. The chain recombines TRBV7-2 with TRBJ2-5; D tentatively reads TRBD1 or TRBD2 (6 bases each). CDR1 and CDR2 from the germline V gene are SGHTA and FQGNSA. The CDR3 is 14 residues long. V was clipped by 4 bases and J by 5 bases, with 14 bases between them. DNA of the CDR3: TGTGCCAGCAGCTATGGGGGCGCGGGGGAGACCCAGTACTTC. Its translation: CASSYGGAGETQYF.

This clonotype was seen only a few times. The V gene is TRBV5-1, the J gene TRBJ1-1; TRBD1 might be the D (6 bases). The CDR3 is 15 amino acids. Germline V lookup: CDR1 SGHRS, CDR2 YFSETQ. Deletions cut 4 bases from V and 0 bases from J, with 13 bases between. The CDR3 protein is CASSIAGTLNTEAFF. The CDR3, as DNA: TGCGCCAGCAGCATAGCAGGGACATTGAACACTGAAGCTTTCTTT. The full variable domain, its missing parts supplied by reference TRBV5-1 and TRBJ1-1, is KAGVTQTPRYLIKTRGQQVTLSCSPISGHRSVSWYQQTPGQGLQFLFEYFSETQRNKGNFPGRFSGRQFSNSRSEMNVSTLELGDSALYLCASSIAGTLNTEAFFGQGTRLTVV.

This clonotype was counted only a few times. V gene TRBV27 combines with J gene TRBJ2-3; the D gene is possibly TRBD2 (5 bases). Trimming took off 5 bases at V and 5 bases at J, with 5 bases between the two ends. CDR1 MNHEY and CDR2 SMNVEV come from the germline V gene (reference sequence). This CDR3 region has 11 residues. CDR3 sequence (DNA): TGTGCCAGCAGTGAGGGAGATACGCAGTATTTT. The encoded protein is CASSEGDTQYF.

The chain combines TRBV11-2 with TRBJ2-7; TRBD1 matches 7 bases. The CDR3 is made up of 15 amino acids. The J segment lost 3 bases and the V segment lost 5 bases, leaving 10 bases of the junction unmatched. Germline V gives CDR1 SGHAT, CDR2 FQNNGV. The DNA for the CDR3 is TGTGCCAGCAGCCCTATCGGGACAGCCTTCTACGAGCAGTACTTC. Translation: CASSPIGTAFYEQYF.

This clonotype was counted a few times. The J gene is TRBJ2-7, the V gene TRBV28; D is unclear. The CDR3 is 13 amino acids. V was shortened by 7 bases and J by 5 bases, with 15 bases between the two germline ends. Germline V gene lookup returns CDR1 MDHEN and CDR2 SYDVKM. CDR3 amino acids: CASTRLSVDEQYF. In DNA form, the CDR3 reads TGTGCCAGCACACGTCTCTCCGTCGACGAGCAGTACTTC.

This clonotype was found many times. This chain uses TRBV12-5 with TRBJ2-5; D is unclear. Germline loops: CDR1 LGHNT, CDR2 FRNRAP. The CDR3 runs 12 residues. V dropped 5 bases and J dropped 4 bases, with 8 bases sitting between them. Here the CDR3 DNA reads TGTGCTAGTGGTACCCCACCAGAGACCCAGTACTTC. Amino acid sequence: CASGTPPETQYF.

V usage is TRBV7-9 and J usage is TRBJ2-7, with TRBD1 identical over 8 bases. Germline CDR1 and CDR2: SEHNR and FQNEAQ (reference sequence). The V and J ends lost 0 bases and 3 bases, in that order; junction bases with no gene match: 7. The CDR3 consists of 16 residues. CDR3 in DNA: TGTGCCAGCAGCTTAGCTAGACAGGGGAGAGGCTACGAGCAGTACTTC. Its protein is CASSLARQGRGYEQYF. The variable domain in full, completed from reference TRBV7-9 and TRBJ2-7, reads DTGVSQNPRHKITKRGQNVTFRCDPISEHNRLYWYRQTLGQGPEFLTYFQNEAQLEKSRLLSDRFSAERPKGSFSTLEIQRTEQGDSAMYLCASSLARQGRGYEQYFGPGTRLTVT.

This clonotype was detected a few times. CDR3 sequence reads: CASSSDRGAQYF. CDR3 nucleotide sequence: TGTGCCAGCAGCTCTGATCGAGGGGCGCAGTATTTT. The gene calls are TRBV7-2 and TRBJ2-3, with D perhaps TRBD1 or TRBD2 (5 bases each). The CDR3 runs to 12 residues. Trimming pared 4 bases from V and 10 bases from J, leaving 12 bases between. Germline lookup yields CDR1 SGHTA and CDR2 FQGNSA.

At least ten counts were recorded for this clonotype. This chain connects TRBV28 to TRBJ2-5; D is possibly TRBD1 (6 bases). The ends were cut back, 5 bases at V and 5 bases at J, with 15 bases in the middle. The CDR3 is 14 amino acids. The V gene's germline CDR1 is MDHEN and CDR2 SYDVKM. CDR3 in amino acids: CASSPRRDRETQYF. The CDR3 coding sequence is TGTGCCAGCAGTCCACGACGCGACAGGGAGACCCAGTACTTC.

A word on this clonotype: One end of the junction fails to match germline, which may point to a read error. The chain couples TRBV5-1 to TRBJ2-3; TRBD1 matches 8 bases. Germline V gives CDR1 SGHRS, CDR2 YFSETQ. The CDR3 totals 14 residues. CDR3 region: CVSSISRGRDTQYF. Here the CDR3 DNA reads TGCGTCAGCTCGATTAGCAGGGGGCGAGATACGCAGTATTTT. Looking up the rest from reference TRBV5-1 and TRBJ2-3 gives the full variable domain: KAGVTQTPRYLIKTRGQQVTLSCSPISGHRSVSWYQQTPGQGLQFLFEYFSETQRNKGNFPGRFSGRQFSNSRSEMNVSTLELGDSALYLCVSSISRGRDTQYFGPGTRLTVL.

The genes are TRBV29-1 and TRBJ2-5, with D possibly matching TRBD2 (7 bases). Germline CDR1 is SQVTM and CDR2 is ANQGSEA. The CDR3 is made up of 13 amino acids. The germline V and J ends were trimmed by 7 bases and 7 bases, with 19 bases remaining between them. The CDR3 nucleotides are TGCAGCGCCTCCACCCGGGGGGCTGGGACCCAGTACTTC. Translation: CSASTRGAGTQYF.

This chain links TRBV6-5 with TRBJ2-1, with D uncertain. The V end lost 9 bases, the J end lost 7 bases, and 19 bases lay between the germline ends. CDR1 MNHEY and CDR2 SVGAGI come from the germline V gene. This CDR3 is 14 amino acids long. The CDR3 DNA is TGTGCCAGTAGTATCGGTTTCATGGGTAATGAGCAGTTCTTC. Residues: CASSIGFMGNEQFF.

This clonotype was picked up many times. The chain's CDR3 is CASSLSRDRVYGYTF. The CDR3 region has the DNA TGTGCCAGCAGTTTATCGAGGGACAGGGTATATGGCTACACCTTC. This sequence joins TRBV28 and TRBJ1-2; 9 bases match TRBD1. CDR1 is MDHEN and CDR2 is SYDVKM in the germline V gene. The CDR3 is 15 amino acids. V lost 1 base and J lost 5; bases outside the gene matches: 5.

This clonotype was found a few times. V usage is TRBV6-4 and J usage is TRBJ1-1; D is ambiguous. CDR1 is MRHNA, CDR2 SNTAGT, per germline. The CDR3 spans 13 residues. Trimming took off 4 bases at V and 6 bases at J, with 12 bases between the two ends. The CDR3 DNA follows: TGTGCCAGCAGTGCTACGGGCGAACCTGAAGCTTTCTTT. As protein: CASSATGEPEAFF.

The table lists this clonotype with a few counts. The rearrangement joins TRBV12-3 or TRBV12-4 to TRBJ1-5; 10 nucleotides match TRBD1. This CDR3 comprises 17 residues. V trimming: 6 bases; J trimming: 6 bases; junction bases outside the gene matches: 14. The DNA for the CDR3 is TGTGCCAGCAGGAAGAAGACCGGGACAGGGGAAGGTCAGCCCCAGCATTTT. Translating it yields CASRKKTGTGEGQPQHF.

This clonotype occurred a few times. The rearrangement uses TRBV3-1 and TRBJ2-1, with a possible D match to TRBD2 (5 bases). Germline values: CDR1 LGHDT, CDR2 YNNKEL (reference sequence). The CDR3 is 14 residues long. Trimming pared 1 base from V and 7 bases from J, leaving 11 bases between. The CDR3 loop is CASSQVGLRNEQFF. The CDR3 nucleotides are TGTGCCAGCAGCCAAGTTGGACTTCGAAATGAGCAGTTCTTC.

V and J are TRBV12-3 or TRBV12-4 and TRBJ1-2; a possible D gene is TRBD1 (5 bases). Between the trimmed V and J ends, which lost 6 bases and 8 bases, there was a span of 16 bases. The CDR3 has 13 residues. This CDR3 is CASSPIRGDGYTF. The CDR3 DNA reads TGTGCCAGCAGCCCCATCCGGGGGGACGGCTACACCTTC.

V is TRBV5-1 and J is TRBJ1-2, with a possible D match to TRBD1 (5 bases). The CDR3 covers 15 residues. Per germline, CDR1 SGHRS and CDR2 YFSETQ. Trimming took 0 bases from V and 8 from J, leaving 17 bases between them. The chain's CDR3 is CASSLEGLGEVGYTF. CDR3 sequence (DNA): TGCGCCAGCAGCTTGGAGGGACTGGGGGAAGTAGGCTACACCTTC.

Many counts were recorded for this clonotype. The genes are TRBV11-2 and TRBJ2-1; 7 bases are shared with TRBD2. CDR3 length: 15 amino acids. V dropped 1 base and J dropped 3; count of bases not matched to a gene: 3. From germline, CDR1 is SGHAT and CDR2 FQNNGV. The CDR3: CASSLVASGYNEQFF. The CDR3, as DNA: TGTGCCAGCAGCTTAGTAGCTAGCGGCTACAATGAGCAGTTCTTC.

The table lists this clonotype with many counts. This chain uses TRBV28 with TRBJ2-7; 8 bases fit TRBD1. The CDR3 consists of 13 residues. Trimming cost V 8 bases and J 5 bases; bases outside gene matches: 8. Germline V gene lookup returns CDR1 MDHEN and CDR2 SYDVKM. The DNA of the CDR3 is TGTGCCAGCTGCCAGACAGGGGAGAACGAGCAGTACTTC. The encoded protein is CASCQTGENEQYF.

This clonotype was counted at least ten times. The J gene is TRBJ1-1, the V gene TRBV5-8; D might be TRBD1 (6 bases). Trimming stripped 0 bases from V and 3 bases from J, with 9 bases between. CDR3 length equals 14 residues. In germline, CDR1 is SGHTS, CDR2 YDEGEE. CDR3 loop: CASSLAGGDTEAFF. The DNA of the CDR3 is TGTGCCAGCAGCTTGGCGGGGGGCGACACTGAAGCTTTCTTT.

In its sample, this clonotype was seen many times. The chain recombines TRBV7-3 with TRBJ2-1; TRBD2 aligns across 12 bases. This CDR3 contains 18 residues. Germline lookup yields CDR1 SGHTA and CDR2 FQGTGA. V lost 1 base to trimming and J lost 3 bases; unmatched junction nucleotides: 7. CDR3 loop: CASSLRVPGLAGYNEQFF. Written as DNA, the CDR3 is TGTGCCAGCAGCTTAAGGGTCCCGGGACTAGCGGGCTACAATGAGCAGTTCTTC. The whole variable domain, remainder taken from reference TRBV7-3 and TRBJ2-1, is GAGVSQTPSNKVTEKGKYVELRCDPISGHTALYWYRQSLGQGPEFLIYFQGTGAADDSGLPNDRFFAVRPEGSVSTLKIQRTERGDSAVYLCASSLRVPGLAGYNEQFFGPGTRLTVL.

This sequence joins TRBV20-1 and TRBJ1-5; 8 positions match TRBD1. The germline CDR1 and CDR2 sequences are DFQATT and SNEGSKA (reference sequence). The CDR3 is 15 residues long. With V trimmed by 1 base and J by 7 bases, 9 bases remained unmatched. CDR3 in DNA: TGCAGTGCTAGAGTCCCGGACAGGGAAGGACAGCCCCAGCATTTT. The encoded protein is CSARVPDREGQPQHF.